This TCR beta chain was recovered during a study of beta chain features in type 1 diabetes. Study-level points and caveats: There was a moderate but significant shortening of TCRB CDR3s in all four CD4+ subsets of Type 1 diabetes patients.

Expressed TCRB transcripts got sequenced, as all isolated RNA was reverse transcribed. The assay was immunoSEQ multiplex PCR, and TCRdb's table has in-frame clones only and misses some. The sample records 300,000 to 350,000 clones, around 9.7% being singletons. This clone was recorded a few times. Its antigen is not identified. This CDR3 has 12 amino acids. Germline V gene lookup returns CDR1 SNHLY and CDR2 FYNNEI. V trimming: 8 bases; J trimming: 8 bases; junction bases outside the gene matches: 7. Sample: central memory CD4+ T cells from blood. This sequence was found in a man aged 25 to 40 with type 1 diabetes. The chain employs TRBV2 and TRBJ1-2; 8 nucleotides agree with TRBD1. The CDR3 nucleotides are TGTGCCAGCGGAGAGGACAGGGTCGGCTACACCTTC. It is translated as CASGEDRVGYTF.